This TCR beta chain emerged from a study of control samples from healthy donors and cancer patients. This clone has only one observation. The data were produced by immunoSEQ multiplex PCR, yet TCRdb's version contains in-frame clones alone and is incomplete. The sample records roughly 20,000 clones, around 83% being singletons. Sequenced input: PBMCs. The TCR was taken from a man older than 75 with head and neck cancer.

In DNA form, the CDR3 reads TGTGCCAGCAGCTTAGGTTCCCGTGACTCTGGAAACACCATATATTTT. Protein: CASSLGSRDSGNTIYF. V is TRBV7-9 and J is TRBJ1-3; the D is unclear. The V end lost 1 base, the J end lost 0 bases, and 10 bases lay between the germline ends. This CDR3 is built from 16 residues. In germline, CDR1 is SEHNR, CDR2 FQNEAQ (reference sequence).